This T cell receptor (beta chain) was retrieved from a study of blood T cell dynamics during melanoma immunotherapy. Time point noted: pre-treatment baseline. Profiling relied on immunoSEQ multiplex PCR, and the TCRdb table lists in-frame clones only, not all of them. The repertoire holds 15,000 to 20,000 clones, with 83% as singletons. There are 14 residues in the CDR3. CDR1 is SGDLS, CDR2 YYNGEE, per germline. Trimming removed 0 bases from V and 4 bases from J; junction bases left unmatched: 3. This TCR was recovered from a human donor with melanoma. This sequence joins TRBV9 and TRBJ1-2, with 7 bases that match TRBD1. The sequenced sample was blood, obtained from a patient treated with checkpoint blockade. The CDR3 here is CASSVGQGGYGYTF. The CDR3 DNA reads TGTGCCAGCAGCGTAGGACAGGGCGGCTATGGCTACACCTTC.